These T cell receptor beta chains were read from a single sample in a study of blood T cell repertoires in COVID-19. Assay used: immunoSEQ multiplex PCR; TCRdb lists only in-frame clones, some missing. Found here are under 350,000 clones, 86% of them singletons; the top ten hold about 3.6%. Material for sequencing was peripheral blood. The receptors were gathered from a man aged 18 to 29 with active or convalescent COVID-19. Both conserved end residues are trimmed from each CDR3. D genes are given only for firm matches.

d_call j_call v_call cdr3_aa
- TRBJ2-7 TRBV12-3/TRBV12-4 ASRRGGSYEQY
- TRBJ1-2 TRBV5-1 ASSLAGQASLYGYT
- TRBJ1-1 TRBV7-3 ASSLSGQMNTEAF
TRBD1 TRBJ1-1 TRBV10-3 AISMTGASTEAF
- TRBJ1-3 TRBV3-1/TRBV3-2 ASSQGQGNTIY
- TRBJ1-5 TRBV28 ASSLGGIYSNQPQH
- TRBJ2-1 TRBV6-5 ASSYSSGSNEQF
- TRBJ1-2 TRBV18 ASYGVGTPRNYGYT
TRBD1 TRBJ2-2 TRBV19 ASSMTDRDTGELF
- TRBJ2-1 TRBV11-2 ASSDGLVGSYNEQF
- TRBJ1-3 TRBV5-6 ASSPRGNTIY
- TRBJ1-1 TRBV7-6 ASSLGVEAF
TRBD2 TRBJ2-7 TRBV9 ASTLAGDSYEQY
- TRBJ1-2 TRBV4-1 ASSQDRRGTNYGYT
TRBD1 TRBJ2-5 TRBV5-1 ASSSTGVEETQY
- TRBJ1-2 TRBV6-5 ASRKQTGPYGYT
- TRBJ2-4 TRBV3-1/TRBV3-2 ASSQDLKRIGVTNIQY
- TRBJ1-1 TRBV6-5 ASSYSSVAGTEAF
TRBD1 TRBJ1-3 TRBV27 ASSPQGAGNTIY
TRBD2 TRBJ2-7 TRBV9 ASSVGEGDEQY
- TRBJ1-2 TRBV2 ASRPGAGYGYT
- TRBJ1-2 TRBV28 ASSLGKGGYGYT
TRBD2 TRBJ2-7 TRBV5-4 ASRLAGGDEQY
TRBD1 TRBJ1-3 TRBV6-6 ASRPGQANSGNTIY
- TRBJ1-5 TRBV28 ASSEGANQPQH
- TRBJ2-2 TRBV27 ASSPDTGELF
TRBD2 TRBJ2-3 TRBV27 ASGSGGGGLDTQY